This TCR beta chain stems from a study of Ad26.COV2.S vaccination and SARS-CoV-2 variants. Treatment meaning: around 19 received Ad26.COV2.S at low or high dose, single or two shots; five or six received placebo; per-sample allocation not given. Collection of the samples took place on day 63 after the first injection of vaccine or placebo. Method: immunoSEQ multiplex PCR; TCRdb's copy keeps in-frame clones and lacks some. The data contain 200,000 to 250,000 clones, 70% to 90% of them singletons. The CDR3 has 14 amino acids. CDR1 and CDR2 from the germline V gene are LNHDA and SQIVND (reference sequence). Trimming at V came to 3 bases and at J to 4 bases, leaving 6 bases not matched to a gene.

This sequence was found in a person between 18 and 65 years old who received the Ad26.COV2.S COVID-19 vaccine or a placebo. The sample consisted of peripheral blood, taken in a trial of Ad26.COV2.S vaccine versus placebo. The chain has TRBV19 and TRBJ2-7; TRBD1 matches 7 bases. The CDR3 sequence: CASSIHRGGYEQYF. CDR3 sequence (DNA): TGTGCCAGTAGTATCCACAGGGGTGGATACGAGCAGTACTTC.